This T cell receptor beta chain comes out of a study of cytomegalovirus exposure and HLA in healthy donors. Regarding the study as a whole: Later examination showed HLA-associated TCR beta chains had greater clonal expansion than equally common others. Earlier results showed most TCR beta V segments being productive about 87% or about 30% of the time.

Only one count was recorded for this clone. Its antigen remains unknown. The germline CDR1 and CDR2 sequences are LGHNA and YSLEER. The CDR3 runs 16 residues. With 0 bases removed from V and 4 bases from J, the gap between germline ends came to 10 bases. The PCR used 60 Vbeta and 13 Jbeta primers. The data were produced by immunoSEQ multiplex PCR, yet TCRdb's version contains in-frame clones alone and is incomplete. The profile shows 110,000 to 150,000 clones, about 75% of them singletons. Healthy bone marrow donors formed the donor group. The sample taken for sequencing was PBMCs. The chain recombines TRBV4-3 with TRBJ2-6, with D hard to call. This sequence originates from a man aged 55 to 69 in good health and CMV-seronegative. The chain's CDR3 is CASSQDWSGGANVLTF. The CDR3, as DNA: TGCGCCAGCAGCCAAGATTGGAGTGGAGGGGCCAACGTCCTGACTTTC.